This T cell receptor beta chain comes out of a study of early T cells in non-severe SARS-CoV-2 infection. Study-level information: Chains stayed unpaired after sequencing of bulk RNA from unsorted whole blood. Study-level results: VDJdb matching favored anti-spike CD8 responses, missing private and CD4 specificities.

Details on this clonotype: Its antigen remains unidentified.

Molecules of cDNA were individually given unique molecular identifiers that were attached to them. TCRdb ran MiXCR on the 5' RACE reads and lists one entry per CDR3 protein. The sample lists over 35,000 distinct CDR3 sequences; 3.5% to 5% were seen once. There are 15 residues in the CDR3. Trimming took 6 bases from V and 0 from J, leaving 12 bases between them. Germline CDR1 SNHLY, CDR2 FYNNEI. V is TRBV2 and J is TRBJ2-4; the D is unclear. The TCR comes from an adult who was a healthcare worker with PCR-confirmed SARS-CoV-2 infection or an uninfected control (not recorded which). The specimen sequenced was whole blood. CDR3 DNA: TGTGCCAGCAGCGTACCTGACCTAGCCAAAAACATTCAGTACTTC. Translating gives CASSVPDLAKNIQYF.